The T cell receptor beta chain under discussion was sequenced for a study of blood T cell repertoires in COVID-19. Overall study: Whether acute or convalescent, the COVID-19 samples came from the United States, Italy and Spain. T cells, B-cell-depleted T cells, or PBMCs provided the cDNA or gDNA that served as material.

Per the original methods: From reference gene primer amplification, estimates of nucleated cell counts were derived. Using immunoSEQ multiplex PCR, the repertoire was profiled, and TCRdb retains in-frame clones only, with some absent. The D gene and trimming were derived from the DNA, and the V and J assignments and clone size from that table. The data show under 200,000 clones, with 65% to 90% seen just once and approximately 1.4% held by the top ten. V shed 4 bases, J shed 2 bases, and the junction held 5 bases outside the gene matches. Germline-derived CDR1 and CDR2 are SGDLS and YYNGEE. CDR3 length: 14 amino acids.

V and J are TRBV9 and TRBJ2-5; 7 bases line up with TRBD2. This TCR was recovered from a human donor in a cohort sampled during active COVID-19. The specimen was peripheral blood. Here the CDR3 DNA reads TGTGCCAGCAGCCCGGCGGGGGAACAAGAGACCCAGTACTTC. The encoded protein is CASSPAGEQETQYF.